Listed here is a single T cell receptor (beta chain). Its antigen remains unknown. The sample belongs to a study of T cell responses to AZD1222 COVID-19 vaccine. General study findings and limits: Unmutated regions of variants are reportedly targeted by nearly half of spike-specific TCRs. Vaccine-related CD4 TCRs covered spike, predominating at 160-218 and 743-854. Only after the peak T cell response were repertoires sampled. Donors in the cohort were predominantly white British and more often female, and clonal diversity was possibly underestimated.

The method was immunoSEQ multiplex PCR; TCRdb's version includes in-frame clones alone and lacks a portion of them. The sample records tens of thousands of clones, 85% to 90% being singletons. The sequence was collected from an adult in good health. Specimen: peripheral blood, collected on day 0 of AZD1222 vaccination.

CDR3 sequence (DNA): TGTGCCACCTTAGGACAGGGAACTTCCAACTATGGCTACACCTTC. Translation gives CATLGQGTSNYGYTF. The V gene is TRBV28, the J gene TRBJ1-2, with 8 bases fitting TRBD1. The CDR3 extends over 15 amino acids. Germline V CDR1 and CDR2: MDHEN, SYDVKM. The trim removed 10 bases at V and 2 bases at J, leaving 12 bases unmatched.